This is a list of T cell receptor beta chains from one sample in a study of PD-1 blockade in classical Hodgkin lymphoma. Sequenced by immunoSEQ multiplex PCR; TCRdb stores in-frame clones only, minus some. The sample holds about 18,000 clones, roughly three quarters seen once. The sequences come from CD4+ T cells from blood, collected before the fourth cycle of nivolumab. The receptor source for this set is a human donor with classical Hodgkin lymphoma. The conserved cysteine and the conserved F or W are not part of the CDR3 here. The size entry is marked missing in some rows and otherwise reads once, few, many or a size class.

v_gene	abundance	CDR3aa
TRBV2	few	ASSEEGISPLH
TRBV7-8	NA	ASSPPSGGAYEQY
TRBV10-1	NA	ASSESRRGDYNEQF
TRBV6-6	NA	ASRHDPGIAKNIQY
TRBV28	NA	ASSFPRGRNYGYT
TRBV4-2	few	ASSQEVGANTGELF
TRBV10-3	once	AISGTGGSTEAF
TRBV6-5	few	ASSYGTSSYEQY
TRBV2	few	ASSLLRVNTEAF
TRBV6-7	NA	ASSYQASRYEQY
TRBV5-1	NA	ASSPGTPDQPQH
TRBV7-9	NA	ASSLIIGELF
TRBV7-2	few	ASSSGHRGGYT
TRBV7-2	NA	ASSLGGTVQETQY
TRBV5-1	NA	ASSFNSDTQY
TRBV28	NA	ASSQLGTSGLYEQY
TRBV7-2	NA	ASSLGGTGRTPLH
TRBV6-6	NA	ASRHTLGVGSYEQY
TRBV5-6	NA	ASSLGDYGYT
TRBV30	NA	AWRGQGGSPLH
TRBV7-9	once	ASSWGGSSYEQY
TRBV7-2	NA	ASSFKVTPGLALYEQY
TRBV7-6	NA	ASSPGLAGGYQETQY
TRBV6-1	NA	ASSEGHRSYEQY
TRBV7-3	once	ASSLTGQGGYT
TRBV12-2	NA	ASRLARDRGPPNTEAF
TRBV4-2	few	ASSQDLRGRSSGNTIY
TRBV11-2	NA	ASSRDGNYGYT
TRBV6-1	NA	ASSHGTGTYNEQF
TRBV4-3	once	ASSRGETYNSPLH
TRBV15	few	AARQGFNTDTQY
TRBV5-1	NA	ASSLGGRNSGNTIY
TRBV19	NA	ASNMQGTTNEKLF
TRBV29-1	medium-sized	SVTLGGNYGYT
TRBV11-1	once	ASSSQRMNTEAF
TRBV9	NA	ASSDGQGPSTDTQY
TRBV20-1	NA	SGKLDYEQY
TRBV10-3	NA	ASGQINYGYT
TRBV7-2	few	ASSQTWTDYNEQF
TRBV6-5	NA	ASSLQGAGIQPQH
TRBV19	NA	ASSMGLAGGRDTQY
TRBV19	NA	ASSMPGWRYGYT
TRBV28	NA	ASNSYSYEQY
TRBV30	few	AWSVQNYEQY
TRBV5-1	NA	ASSLTTRYTEAF
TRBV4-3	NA	ASSQTGESYEQY
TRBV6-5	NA	ASSYSHGEQY
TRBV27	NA	ASSFRQQETQY
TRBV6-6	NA	ASSYVAGRTDTQY
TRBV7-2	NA	ASSLVGTGRHQPQH
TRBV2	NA	ASTLAGVSTDTQY
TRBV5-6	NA	ASSLGLAFSYEQY
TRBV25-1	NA	ASSELLAVGIDTQY
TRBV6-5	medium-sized	ASSLTVSGNTIY
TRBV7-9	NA	ASSKTGNTEAF
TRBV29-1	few	SVRIGGFYEQY
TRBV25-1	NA	ASSTTATYEQY
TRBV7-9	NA	ASSLGGIIGEKLF